This T cell receptor beta chain stems from a study of T cells in tumors after PD-1 blockade. Study details: Some patients also took daily vismodegib 150 mg during anti-PD-1 treatment. Points from the study as a whole: Some novel exhausted tumor clones appeared in pre-treatment blood, suggesting peripheral recruitment.

Sequenced by immunoSEQ multiplex PCR; TCRdb stores in-frame clones only, minus some. The table includes 45,000 to 60,000 clones, 79% detected once. For this clone: Its antigen is unknown.

The sequence was obtained from a human donor with advanced basal cell or squamous cell carcinoma (not recorded which). The input for sequencing was PBMCs, taken before anti-PD-1 therapy.

CDR3 DNA: TGTGCCAGCAGCCAAAAATGGGGACTCCGACAGGGGACCGAGCAGTACTTC. This codes for CASSQKWGLRQGTEQYF. The chain links TRBV7-2 to TRBJ2-7, with TRBD1 matching 8 bases. This CDR3 is 17 amino acids long. V shed 5 bases, J shed 6 bases, and the junction held 18 bases outside the gene matches. Looked up from germline, CDR1 is SGHTA and CDR2 is FQGNSA.